A single sample is the source of the 21 T cell receptor beta chains below, sequenced in a study of metastatic and nonmetastatic thyroid tumors. TCRdb used MiXCR to call clones anew from the PCR reads. Of roughly 18,000 clones listed, about a third are singletons. Each patient came to thyroid surgery without any prior treatment (of any kind). Sample: tumor tissue. The source is a female donor with papillary thyroid cancer or a benign thyroid nodule (not recorded which). Some clones in this sample may be carry-over from other donors' samples.

This clone qualifies as medium-sized. The V call is TRBV2, the J call TRBJ2-1; 8 bases line up with TRBD2. The germline CDR1 and CDR2 sequences are SNHLY and FYNNEI. There are 16 residues in the CDR3. V lost 6 bases, J lost 3 bases, and 10 bases stayed unmatched. CDR3 in DNA: TGTGCCAGCAGCGTCCGGGAGGGAGCCATCTACAATGAGCAGTTCTTC. Translation gives CASSVREGAIYNEQFF.

The genes are TRBV5-1 and TRBJ2-7, with D perhaps TRBD2 (7 bases). V gave up 4 bases and J gave up 6 bases, with 17 bases separating them. This CDR3 has 14 amino acids. Germline V CDR1 and CDR2: SGHRS, YFSETQ. CDR3: CASSPSTGGGEQYF. For the CDR3, the DNA is TGCGCCAGCAGCCCCTCGACAGGCGGGGGCGAGCAGTACTTC.

The rearrangement links TRBV20-1 to TRBJ2-5; D might be TRBD2 (5 bases). The CDR3 runs to 15 residues. The V gene's germline CDR1 is DFQATT and CDR2 SNEGSKA (reference sequence). V dropped 0 bases and J dropped 5 bases, with 16 bases sitting between them. The CDR3 is CSARDRTAGEETQYF. The CDR3 nucleotides read TGCAGTGCTAGAGATCGGACGGCCGGGGAGGAGACCCAGTACTTC.

This clone has more than one count but fewer than ten. CDR3 nucleotides: TGTGCCACCAGCAGAGATCTGCGGGATCTTAGCGAGCAGTACTTC. Residues: CATSRDLRDLSEQYF. The genes are TRBV15 and TRBJ2-7, with D possibly being TRBD2 (6 bases). Germline loops: CDR1 LNHNV, CDR2 YYDKDF (reference sequence). The CDR3 extends over 15 amino acids. The V and J ends lost 0 bases and 6 bases respectively, with 15 bases between them.

By frequency in the sample, this clone is medium-sized. The chain couples TRBV6-1 to TRBJ2-7; TRBD1 aligns across 9 bases. V dropped 6 bases and J dropped 5; count of bases not matched to a gene: 8. There are 14 residues in the CDR3. Germline-derived CDR1 and CDR2 are MNHNS and SASEGT. The CDR3 protein is CASSRRDRENEQYF. The CDR3 DNA reads TGTGCCAGCAGCCGAAGGGACAGGGAGAACGAGCAGTACTTC.

This clone appeared many times. A much more abundant neighbour one base away suggests this may be a read error. The V gene is TRBV6-1, the J gene TRBJ2-5; 8 positions agree with TRBD1. Trimming at V came to 4 bases and at J to 4 bases, leaving 11 bases not matched to a gene. The CDR3 covers 16 residues. In germline, CDR1 is MNHNS, CDR2 SASEGT. The CDR3 bases are TGTGCCAGCAGTGCGTTACCGAGACAGGGGAGAGAGACCCAGTACTTC. As protein: CASSALPRQGRETQYF.

The V call is TRBV27, the J call TRBJ2-7; D ambiguous. The germline gives CDR1 MNHEY, CDR2 SMNVEV (reference sequence). The CDR3 totals 15 residues. With 5 bases removed from V and 3 bases from J, the gap between germline ends came to 17 bases. CDR3 amino acids: CASSSLMGIDYEQYF. CDR3 DNA: TGTGCCAGCAGTAGTTTGATGGGAATCGACTACGAGCAGTACTTC.

This clone was detected ten times or more. Possible read error: a much larger clone is one base away. The V and J genes are TRBV4-1 and TRBJ2-1, with D unresolved. The CDR3 has 14 amino acids. The V end was cut by 4 bases, the J end by 7 bases, with 14 bases between. Germline-derived CDR1 and CDR2 are MGHRA and YSYEKL. The CDR3 DNA sequence: TGCGCCAGCAGCCGACATGTGGGCGTGAATGAGCAGTTCTTC. Translation gives CASSRHVGVNEQFF.

The J gene is TRBJ2-7, the V gene TRBV20-1; 9 bases fit TRBD2. This CDR3 spans 14 amino acids. Per germline, CDR1 DFQATT and CDR2 SNEGSKA (reference sequence). The V and J ends lost 5 bases and 2 bases, in that order; junction bases with no gene match: 7. CDR3 nucleotides: TGCAGTGCTCGGGCGCTAGCGGGACCCTACGAGCAGTACTTC. This translates into CSARALAGPYEQYF.

In this sample, this clone turned up a few times. V gene TRBV6-5 combines with J gene TRBJ2-7; TRBD1 might be the D (6 bases). With 4 bases removed from V and 6 bases from J, the gap between germline ends came to 13 bases. CDR1 is MNHEY and CDR2 is SVGAGI in the germline V gene. The CDR3 runs to 13 residues. In DNA form, the CDR3 reads TGTGCCAGCAGTTTGGTCCAGGGGTCCGAGCAGTACTTC. This sequence encodes CASSLVQGSEQYF.

The chain combines TRBV18 with TRBJ2-7; 7 bases map to TRBD1. CDR1 is KGHSH, CDR2 LQKENI, per germline. The length of the CDR3 is 15 residues. V shed 5 bases and J 2 bases; nucleotides not matched to a gene: 9. CDR3 nucleotide sequence: TGTGCCAGCTCAGGACAGGTCCATAGTACCTACGAGCAGTACTTC. This translates into CASSGQVHSTYEQYF.

The rearrangement uses TRBV7-8 and TRBJ1-2; no definite D call. With 4 bases removed from V and 5 bases from J, the gap between germline ends came to 11 bases. The CDR3 sequence is 13 residues long. The germline V gene has CDR1 SGHVS and CDR2 FQNEAQ. The CDR3 loop is CASSSLTDYGYTF. CDR3 coding DNA: TGTGCCAGCAGCTCTTTGACCGATTATGGCTACACCTTC.

This clone was observed a few times. The chain links TRBV2 to TRBJ1-4; the D is unclear. Per the germline V gene, CDR1 is SNHLY and CDR2 is FYNNEI. The CDR3 contains 13 residues. Trimming took 1 base from V and 3 from J, leaving 3 bases between them. The CDR3, as DNA: TGTGCCAGCAGTGAAGTTGCTAATGAAAAACTGTTTTTT. It yields the protein CASSEVANEKLFF.

By share, this clone counts as medium-sized. The chain employs TRBV6-1 and TRBJ2-1, with 11 bases lining up with TRBD2. This CDR3 spans 15 amino acids. V was clipped by 6 bases and J by 5 bases; unmatched bases: 6. Germline V gene sequence: CDR1 MNHNS, CDR2 SASEGT. The CDR3: CASRRGLAGDNEQFF. The CDR3 DNA sequence: TGTGCCAGCAGGAGAGGACTAGCGGGTGACAATGAGCAGTTCTTC.

This clone was seen more than once but under ten times. V gene TRBV6-5 combines with J gene TRBJ1-5; D remains unclear. V was clipped by 4 bases and J by 0 bases, with 7 bases between them. Germline lookup yields CDR1 MNHEY and CDR2 SVGAGI. The CDR3 loop spans 14 amino acids. CDR3 amino acids: CASSFSFSNQPQHF. In DNA, the CDR3 is TGTGCCAGCAGTTTCAGCTTTAGCAATCAGCCCCAGCATTTT.

V is TRBV28 and J is TRBJ2-6; the D gene is possibly TRBD2 (5 bases). The CDR3 has 15 amino acids. Trimming took 5 bases from V and 0 from J, leaving 8 bases between them. Germline CDR1 and CDR2: MDHEN and SYDVKM. CDR3 DNA: TGTGCCAGCAGTGTCGAGGGCTCTGGGGCCAACGTCCTGACTTTC. It translates to CASSVEGSGANVLTF.

This clone occurred a few times. The chain recombines TRBV27 with TRBJ2-1; D possibly corresponds to TRBD2 (5 bases). Per germline, CDR1 MNHEY and CDR2 SMNVEV (reference sequence). V lost 0 bases, J lost 10 bases, and 10 bases lay in between. The length of the CDR3 is 13 residues. The CDR3 here is CASSLSIQREQFF. CDR3 nucleotides: TGTGCCAGCAGTTTATCGATACAGCGGGAGCAGTTCTTC.

This clone is labeled as medium-sized. V gene TRBV7-2 combines with J gene TRBJ2-7, with no clear D. Trimming shortened V by 3 bases and J by 5 bases, and 8 bases separated the two germline ends. Per germline, CDR1 SGHTA and CDR2 FQGNSA. CDR3 length: 12 residues. The CDR3 DNA sequence: TGTGCCAGCAGCTTTTCTGTCCACGAGCAGTACTTC. Amino acid sequence: CASSFSVHEQYF.

This clone has just a few counts. The CDR3: CASSAGTGALYEQYF. DNA of the CDR3: TGTGCCAGCAGTGCGGGGACAGGGGCCCTCTACGAGCAGTACTTC. The rearrangement uses TRBV6-1 and TRBJ2-7; 10 bases agree with TRBD1. The V gene end was trimmed by 4 bases and the J gene end by 3 bases; junction bases not matched to a gene: 6. This CDR3 region has 15 residues. Germline V gene sequence: CDR1 MNHNS, CDR2 SASEGT.

This clone is medium-sized within its sample. This chain joins TRBV20-1 and TRBJ2-5; possibly TRBD1 for D (5 bases). V lost 2 bases to trimming and J lost 5 bases, with 18 bases between them. This CDR3 region has 15 residues. Germline lookup yields CDR1 DFQATT and CDR2 SNEGSKA (reference sequence). The CDR3 DNA sequence: TGCAGTGCTAGAACTACACAGGCCGTTGCGGAGACCCAGTACTTC. Residues: CSARTTQAVAETQYF.

The chain employs TRBV20-1 and TRBJ2-2; D possibly corresponds to TRBD2 (5 bases). V lost 7 bases, J lost 0 bases, and 12 bases lay in between. The CDR3 is 14 amino acids. CDR1 is DFQATT and CDR2 is SNEGSKA in the germline V gene (reference sequence). The CDR3 DNA follows: TGCAGTGTTGCAGCGGCTTCGAACACCGGGGAGCTGTTTTTT. It encodes CSVAAASNTGELFF.